This entry lists 8 T cell receptor beta chains sequenced from one sample in a study of CD8+ T cells in alopecia areata. Investigators isolated RNA and reverse transcribed it into cDNA to act as the sequencing template. Here immunoSEQ multiplex PCR was the method, and the copy in TCRdb shows in-frame clones only, minus some. In the table there are 200,000 to 250,000 clones, approximately 38% of which are singletons. Treatment indicated: oral pan-JAK inhibitor, 5-10 mg twice daily. This specimen consisted of CD4+ T cells sorted from blood, obtained between weeks 30 and 35, from a patient treated with tofacitinib. These receptors all stem from a human donor with alopecia areata.

This chain joins TRBV19 and TRBJ2-5, with D unresolved. Germline CDR1 reads LNHDA; CDR2 reads SQIVND (reference sequence). This CDR3 comprises 18 residues. V lost 4 bases, J lost 3 bases, and 24 bases lay in between. CDR3 amino acids: CASSTRAVDRRLKETQYF. DNA of the CDR3: TGTGCCAGTAGTACCCGGGCGGTGGACCGAAGACTTAAAGAGACCCAGTACTTC.

The V gene is TRBV30, the J gene TRBJ2-2; TRBD2 aligns across 8 bases. The CDR3 sequence is 15 residues long. Trimming cost V 4 bases and J 4 bases; bases outside gene matches: 8. CDR1 GTSNPN and CDR2 SVGIG come from the germline V gene (reference sequence). CDR3 in DNA: TGTGCCTGGACTCAGACTAGCGTACCCACCGGGGAGCTGTTTTTT. Translating gives CAWTQTSVPTGELFF.

The chain carries TRBV5-1 and TRBJ1-6; D call uncertain. Germline V CDR1 and CDR2: SGHRS, YFSETQ. The CDR3 loop spans 16 amino acids. Trimming removed 0 bases at V and 10 bases at J, with 17 bases between. CDR3 residues: CASSLDEGRVRSPLHF. The CDR3 coding sequence is TGCGCCAGCAGCTTGGATGAGGGTCGGGTTAGGTCACCCCTCCACTTT.

The V and J genes are TRBV11-2 and TRBJ1-1; D possibly corresponds to TRBD1 (6 bases). Germline lookup yields CDR1 SGHAT and CDR2 FQNNGV. The V and J ends lost 3 bases and 5 bases respectively, with 19 bases between them. This CDR3 has 16 amino acids. The CDR3 DNA reads as TGTGCCAGCAGCTTCTGGGGGCGCGGCTCGGGAACTGAAGCTTTCTTT. It codes for CASSFWGRGSGTEAFF.

This clone occurred a few times. The rearrangement joins TRBV7-2 to TRBJ2-7; 8 bases match TRBD1. The germline gives CDR1 SGHTA, CDR2 FQGNSA. The CDR3 is made up of 17 amino acids. Trimming removed 5 bases from V and 2 bases from J; junction bases left unmatched: 14. The CDR3 region is CASSLRPTTGAPYEQYF. The CDR3 bases are TGTGCCAGCAGCCTAAGGCCAACGACAGGGGCGCCCTACGAGCAGTACTTC.

This clone has just a few counts. The chain has TRBV6-5 and TRBJ1-2; 8 nucleotides match TRBD1. V lost 4 bases, J lost 6 bases, and 7 bases stayed unmatched. Germline V CDR1 and CDR2: MNHEY, SVGAGI. The CDR3 is made up of 14 amino acids. The CDR3 region has the DNA TGTGCCAGCAGTTGGAGCAGGGGGCCCAATGGCTACACCTTC. Amino acid sequence: CASSWSRGPNGYTF.

The rearrangement joins TRBV11-2 to TRBJ2-5; 11 bases are a match to TRBD2. The J call may be wrong; the DNA end is better matched by TRBJ2-7. The CDR3 runs to 15 residues. Germline V gene lookup returns CDR1 SGHAT and CDR2 FQNNGV. The CDR3 DNA sequence: TGTGCCAGCAGCTTAGGACTAGCGGGAAATAACGAGCAGTACTTC. Protein: CASSLGLAGNNEQYF.

The chain joins TRBV6-5 to TRBJ1-1, with 7 bases fitting TRBD1. Unmatched junction bases numbered 4, after V lost 6 bases and J lost 0 bases. CDR1 and CDR2 (germline): MNHEY, SVGAGI. This CDR3 is 14 amino acids long. The CDR3 bases are TGTGCCAGCAGAAGGGGGACAGTGAACACTGAAGCTTTCTTT. It yields the protein CASRRGTVNTEAFF.